The clone carrying this T cell receptor (beta chain) was recorded many times. Antigen specificity is unknown. The sample comes from a study of T cells in Graves' hyperthyroidism and ophthalmopathy. This CDR3 has 16 amino acids. CDR1 is SEHNR, CDR2 FQNEAQ, per germline (reference sequence). V lost 2 bases to trimming and J lost 4 bases; unmatched junction nucleotides: 7. Study-level findings and limits: Through a model of 13 V-J features, ophthalmopathy was separated from stable hyperthyroidism.

The investigators amplified TCR beta CDR3 regions from RNA transcripts. Primed by the HTBI set, a first-round RT-PCR was run on the TCR CDR3. TCRdb used MiXCR to reprocess the multiplex PCR reads, holding one entry per CDR3 protein. The data show 600,000 to 800,000 distinct CDR3 sequences, with roughly 32% seen just once and 30% to 40% held by the top ten. The chain has TRBV7-9 and TRBJ2-5, with TRBD2 matching 10 bases. The sequenced sample consisted of blood. This clonotype originated in a woman aged 40 to 50 with Graves' hyperthyroidism. This chain's CDR3 is CASSLYPSGRAETQYF. CDR3 nucleotide sequence: TGTGCCAGCAGCTTATATCCGAGCGGGAGGGCAGAGACCCAGTACTTC.